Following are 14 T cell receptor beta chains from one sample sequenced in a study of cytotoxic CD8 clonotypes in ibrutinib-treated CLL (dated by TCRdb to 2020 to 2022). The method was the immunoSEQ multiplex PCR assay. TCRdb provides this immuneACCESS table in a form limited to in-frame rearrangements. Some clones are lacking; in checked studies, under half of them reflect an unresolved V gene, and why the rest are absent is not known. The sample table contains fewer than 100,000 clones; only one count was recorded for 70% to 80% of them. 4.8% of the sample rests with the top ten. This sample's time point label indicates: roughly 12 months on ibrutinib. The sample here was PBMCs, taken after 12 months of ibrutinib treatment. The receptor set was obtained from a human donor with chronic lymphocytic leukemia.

CDR3 region: CASTRGDAGALSYEQYF. In nucleotides, the CDR3 is TGTGCCAGCACCCGAGGGGACGCGGGGGCCCTCTCCTACGAGCAGTACTTC. This rearrangement joins TRBV7-2 to TRBJ2-7, with D perhaps TRBD2 (7 bases). In germline, CDR1 is SGHTA, CDR2 FQGNSA. The CDR3 sequence is 17 residues long. Trimming took 7 bases from V and 0 from J, leaving 22 bases between them.

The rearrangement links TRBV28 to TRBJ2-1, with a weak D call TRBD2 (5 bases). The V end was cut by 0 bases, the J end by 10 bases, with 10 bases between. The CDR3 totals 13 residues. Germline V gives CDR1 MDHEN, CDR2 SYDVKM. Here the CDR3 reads CASSLWAEAEQFF. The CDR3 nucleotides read TGTGCCAGCAGTTTATGGGCGGAGGCGGAGCAGTTCTTC.

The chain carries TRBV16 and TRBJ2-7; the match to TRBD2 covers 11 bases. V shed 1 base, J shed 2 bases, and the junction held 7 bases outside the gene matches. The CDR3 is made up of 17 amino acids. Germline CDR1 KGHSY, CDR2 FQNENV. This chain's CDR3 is CASSQFLAGGGAYEQYF. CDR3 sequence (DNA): TGTGCCAGCAGCCAATTTCTAGCGGGAGGAGGTGCCTACGAGCAGTACTTC.

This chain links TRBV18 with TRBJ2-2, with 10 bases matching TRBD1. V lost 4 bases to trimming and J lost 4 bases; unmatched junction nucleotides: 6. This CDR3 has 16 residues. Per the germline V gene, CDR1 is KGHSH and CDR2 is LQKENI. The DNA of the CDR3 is TGTGCCAGCTCACTCCCCGGGACAGGGGTCACCGGGGAGCTGTTTTTT. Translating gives CASSLPGTGVTGELFF.

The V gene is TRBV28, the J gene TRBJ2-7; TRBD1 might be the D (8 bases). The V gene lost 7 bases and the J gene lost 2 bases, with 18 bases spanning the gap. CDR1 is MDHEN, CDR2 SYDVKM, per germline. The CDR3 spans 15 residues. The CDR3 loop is CASTTGGGDPYEQYF. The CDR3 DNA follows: TGTGCCAGCACCACAGGGGGGGGCGACCCCTACGAGCAGTACTTC. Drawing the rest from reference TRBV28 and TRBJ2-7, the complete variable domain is DVKVTQSSRYLVKRTGEKVFLECVQDMDHENMFWYRQDPGLGLRLIYFSYDVKMKEKGDIPEGYSVSREKKERFSLILESASTNQTSMYLCASTTGGGDPYEQYFGPGTRLTVT.

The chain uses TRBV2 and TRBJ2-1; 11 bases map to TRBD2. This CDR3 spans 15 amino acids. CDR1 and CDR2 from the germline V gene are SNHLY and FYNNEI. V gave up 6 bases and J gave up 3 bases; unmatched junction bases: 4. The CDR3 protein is CASRGGLAGYNEQFF. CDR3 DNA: TGTGCCAGCAGGGGCGGACTAGCGGGCTACAATGAGCAGTTCTTC.

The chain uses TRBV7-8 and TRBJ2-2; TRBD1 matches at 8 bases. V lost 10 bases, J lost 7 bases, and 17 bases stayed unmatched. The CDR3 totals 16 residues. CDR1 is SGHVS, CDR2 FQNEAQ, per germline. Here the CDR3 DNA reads TGTGCCACCCCCGGGGACAGGTCTCGTCTCGGCGGGGAGCTGTTTTTT. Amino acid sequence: CATPGDRSRLGGELFF.

The CDR3 sequence is CASSPTPGGDSPLHF. The CDR3 region has the DNA TGTGCCAGCTCCCCGACCCCAGGGGGCGATTCACCCCTCCACTTT. This chain joins TRBV18 and TRBJ1-6; 8 nucleotides align to TRBD1. This CDR3 comprises 15 residues. The ends lost 6 bases at V and 8 bases at J; junction bases unmatched: 9. Looked up from germline, CDR1 is KGHSH and CDR2 is LQKENI.

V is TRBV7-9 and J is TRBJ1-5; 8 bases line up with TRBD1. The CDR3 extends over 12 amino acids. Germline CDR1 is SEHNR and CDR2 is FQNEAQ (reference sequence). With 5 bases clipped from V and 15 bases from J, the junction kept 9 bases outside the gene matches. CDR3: CASSLDRVAMHF. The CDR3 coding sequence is TGTGCCAGCAGCCTGGACAGGGTAGCGATGCATTTT.

DNA of the CDR3: TGTGCCAGCGCTACAGGTGGGGGTCAGCCCCAGCATTTT. Translating gives CASATGGGQPQHF. This chain joins TRBV25-1 and TRBJ1-5; possible D gene TRBD1, 5 bases. Germline CDR1 MGHDK, CDR2 SYGVNS. Trimming removed 8 bases from V and 6 bases from J, with 14 bases in between. The CDR3 covers 13 residues.

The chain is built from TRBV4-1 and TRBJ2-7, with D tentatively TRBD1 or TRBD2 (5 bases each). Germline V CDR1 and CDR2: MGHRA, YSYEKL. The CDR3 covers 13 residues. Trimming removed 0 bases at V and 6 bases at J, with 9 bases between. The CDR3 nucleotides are TGCGCCAGCAGCCAAGATCCGGGGCTCGAGCAGTACTTC. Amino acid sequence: CASSQDPGLEQYF.

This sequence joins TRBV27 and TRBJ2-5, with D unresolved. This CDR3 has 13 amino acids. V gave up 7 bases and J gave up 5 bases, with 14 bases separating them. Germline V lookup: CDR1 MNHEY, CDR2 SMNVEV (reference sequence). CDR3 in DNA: TGTGCCAGCAAAGCCGGCCCTGGGGAGACCCAGTACTTC. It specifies CASKAGPGETQYF.

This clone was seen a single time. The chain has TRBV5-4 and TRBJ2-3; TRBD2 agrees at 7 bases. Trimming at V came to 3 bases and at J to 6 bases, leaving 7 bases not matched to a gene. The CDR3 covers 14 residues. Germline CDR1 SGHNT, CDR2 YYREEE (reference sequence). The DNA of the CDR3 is TGTGCCAGCAGCTGGGCGGGAGTGAGGGATACGCAGTATTTT. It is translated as CASSWAGVRDTQYF. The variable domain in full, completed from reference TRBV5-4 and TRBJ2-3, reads ETGVTQSPTHLIKTRGQQVTLRCSSQSGHNTVSWYQQALGQGPQFIFQYYREEENGRGNFPPRFSGLQFPNYSSELNVNALELDDSALYLCASSWAGVRDTQYFGPGTRLTVL.

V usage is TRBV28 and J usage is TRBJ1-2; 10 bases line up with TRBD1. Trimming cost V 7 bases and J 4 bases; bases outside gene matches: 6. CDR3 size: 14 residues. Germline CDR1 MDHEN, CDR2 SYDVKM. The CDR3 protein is CASTPGDRGYGYTF. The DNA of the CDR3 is TGTGCCAGCACCCCTGGGGACAGGGGCTATGGCTACACCTTC.